This TCR beta chain was sequenced in a study of blood T cell repertoires in COVID-19. Profiled with immunoSEQ multiplex PCR; TCRdb holds only in-frame clones, not every one. The data hold approximately 330,000 clones, with 90% observed a single time. This CDR3 spans 14 amino acids. V shed 4 bases and J shed 5 bases, with 14 bases lying between them. Germline V gene data show CDR1 as MDHEN and CDR2 as SYDVKM. The gene calls are TRBV28 and TRBJ1-1, with D unclear. This TCR derives from a woman in her thirties or forties with COVID-19, enrolled during active disease. Sample: peripheral blood. The CDR3 DNA follows: TGTGCCAGCAGTTACCCCTTTAGAGGGACTGAAGCTTTCTTT. Translation: CASSYPFRGTEAFF.